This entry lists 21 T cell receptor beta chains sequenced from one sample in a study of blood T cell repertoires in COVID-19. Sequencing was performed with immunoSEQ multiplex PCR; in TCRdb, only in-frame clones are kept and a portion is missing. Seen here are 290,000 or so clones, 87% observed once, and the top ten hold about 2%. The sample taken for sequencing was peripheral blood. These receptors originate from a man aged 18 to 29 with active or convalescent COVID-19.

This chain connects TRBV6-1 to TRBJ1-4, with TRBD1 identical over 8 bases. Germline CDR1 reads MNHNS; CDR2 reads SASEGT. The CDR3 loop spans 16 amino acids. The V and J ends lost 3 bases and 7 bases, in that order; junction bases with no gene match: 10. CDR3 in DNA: TGTGCCAGCAGTGAGAGACCCTGGACAGGGCGTGAAAAACTGTTTTTT. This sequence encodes CASSERPWTGREKLFF.

CDR3 sequence: CASSQSKIAYNEQFF. DNA for the CDR3: TGCGCCAGCAGCCAGAGTAAAATAGCCTACAATGAGCAGTTCTTC. The chain employs TRBV4-3 and TRBJ2-1; no clear D. Germline loops: CDR1 LGHNA, CDR2 YSLEER. The CDR3 consists of 15 residues. V lost 3 bases and J 2 bases, leaving 11 bases between the germline ends.

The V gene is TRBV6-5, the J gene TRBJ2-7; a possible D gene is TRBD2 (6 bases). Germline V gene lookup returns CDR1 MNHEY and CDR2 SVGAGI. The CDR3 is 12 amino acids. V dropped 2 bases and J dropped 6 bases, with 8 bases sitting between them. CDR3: CASSYGLSEQYF. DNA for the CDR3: TGTGCCAGCAGTTACGGACTATCCGAGCAGTACTTC.

CDR3 amino acids: CASSQEWGSSVYEQYF. The DNA of the CDR3 is TGCGCCAGCAGCCAAGAATGGGGCTCCTCGGTCTACGAGCAGTACTTC. The V call is TRBV4-3, the J call TRBJ2-7, with D perhaps matching TRBD1 (5 bases). CDR3 length: 16 amino acids. Per the germline V gene, CDR1 is LGHNA and CDR2 is YSLEER. V was clipped by 0 bases and J by 3 bases, with 15 bases between them.

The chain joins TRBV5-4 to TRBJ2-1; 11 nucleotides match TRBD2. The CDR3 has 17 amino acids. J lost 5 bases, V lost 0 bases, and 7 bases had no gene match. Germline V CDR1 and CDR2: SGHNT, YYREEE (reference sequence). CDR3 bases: TGTGCCAGCAGCTTGGTAACTAGCGGGAGATCCCACAATGAGCAGTTCTTC. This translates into CASSLVTSGRSHNEQFF.

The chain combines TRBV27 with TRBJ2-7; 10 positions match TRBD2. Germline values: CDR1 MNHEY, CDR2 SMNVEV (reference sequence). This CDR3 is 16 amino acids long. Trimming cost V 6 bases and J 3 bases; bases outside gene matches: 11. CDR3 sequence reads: CASSPLGSGGFYEQYF. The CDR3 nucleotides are TGTGCCAGCAGCCCTTTAGGTAGCGGGGGGTTCTACGAGCAGTACTTC.

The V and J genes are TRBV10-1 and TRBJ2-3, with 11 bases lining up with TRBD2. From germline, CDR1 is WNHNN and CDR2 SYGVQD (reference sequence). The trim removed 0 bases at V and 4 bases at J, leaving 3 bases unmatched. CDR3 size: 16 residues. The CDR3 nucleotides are TGCGCCAGCAGTGAGTCGGATAGCGGGGGGGCAGATACGCAGTATTTT. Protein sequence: CASSESDSGGADTQYF.

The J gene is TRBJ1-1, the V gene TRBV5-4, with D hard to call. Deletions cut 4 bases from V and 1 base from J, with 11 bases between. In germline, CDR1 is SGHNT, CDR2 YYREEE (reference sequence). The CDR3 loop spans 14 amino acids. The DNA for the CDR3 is TGTGCCAGCAGCCATATACAGTCGAACACTGAAGCTTTCTTT. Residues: CASSHIQSNTEAFF.

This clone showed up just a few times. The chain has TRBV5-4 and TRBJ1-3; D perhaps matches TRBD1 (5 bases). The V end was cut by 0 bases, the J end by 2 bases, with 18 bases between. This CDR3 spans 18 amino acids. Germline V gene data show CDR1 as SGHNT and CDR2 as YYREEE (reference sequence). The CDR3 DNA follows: TGTGCCAGCAGCTTGGGAGGGCGCGGGGGTATTCCTGGAAACACCATATATTTT. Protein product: CASSLGGRGGIPGNTIYF.

The CDR3 nucleotides are TGTGCCACCAGTGCCTTGGACCTCCCGGGGGGAAAACTGTTTTTT. Its translation: CATSALDLPGGKLFF. The gene calls are TRBV24-1 and TRBJ1-4, with D tentatively TRBD1 (5 bases). Germline V gives CDR1 KGHDR, CDR2 SFDVKD. The CDR3 loop spans 15 amino acids. The V and J ends lost 5 bases and 10 bases respectively, with 19 bases between them.

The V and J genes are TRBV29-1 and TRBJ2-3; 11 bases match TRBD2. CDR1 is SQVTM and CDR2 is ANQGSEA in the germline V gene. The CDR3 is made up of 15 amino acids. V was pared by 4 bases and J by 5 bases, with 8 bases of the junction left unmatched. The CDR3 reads CSVVILAGVEDTQYF. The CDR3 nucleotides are TGCAGCGTTGTTATACTAGCGGGGGTTGAAGATACGCAGTATTTT.

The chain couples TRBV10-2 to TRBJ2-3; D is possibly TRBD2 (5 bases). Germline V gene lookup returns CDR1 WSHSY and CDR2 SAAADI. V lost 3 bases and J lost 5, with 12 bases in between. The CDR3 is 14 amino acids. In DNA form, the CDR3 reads TGCGCCAGCAGTGAAGAGCGGCCCCAAGATACGCAGTATTTT. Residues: CASSEERPQDTQYF.

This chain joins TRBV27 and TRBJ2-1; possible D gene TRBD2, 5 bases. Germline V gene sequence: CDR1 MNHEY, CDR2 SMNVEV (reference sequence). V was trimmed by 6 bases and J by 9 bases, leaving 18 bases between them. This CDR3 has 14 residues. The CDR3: CASRSDLRPGEQFF. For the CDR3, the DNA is TGTGCCAGCAGGTCGGACTTGCGCCCCGGTGAGCAGTTCTTC.

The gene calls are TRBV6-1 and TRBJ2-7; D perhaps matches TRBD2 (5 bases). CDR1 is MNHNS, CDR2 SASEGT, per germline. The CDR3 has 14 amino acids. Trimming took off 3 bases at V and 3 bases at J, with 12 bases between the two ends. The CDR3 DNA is TGTGCCAGCAGTGAGCTGCGGGCGGACTACGAGCAGTACTTC. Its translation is CASSELRADYEQYF.

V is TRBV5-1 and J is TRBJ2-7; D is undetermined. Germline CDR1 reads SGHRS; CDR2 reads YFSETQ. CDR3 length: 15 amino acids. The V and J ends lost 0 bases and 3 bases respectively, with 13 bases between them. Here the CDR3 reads CASSLAPGTYYEQYF. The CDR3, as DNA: TGCGCCAGCAGCTTGGCCCCAGGAACCTACTACGAGCAGTACTTC.

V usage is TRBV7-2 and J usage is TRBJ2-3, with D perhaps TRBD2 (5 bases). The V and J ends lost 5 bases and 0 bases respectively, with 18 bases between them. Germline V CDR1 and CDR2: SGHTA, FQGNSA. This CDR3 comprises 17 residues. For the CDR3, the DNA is TGTGCCAGCAGCCCCGTGGGAGTGGTGTTTAGCACAGATACGCAGTATTTT. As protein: CASSPVGVVFSTDTQYF.

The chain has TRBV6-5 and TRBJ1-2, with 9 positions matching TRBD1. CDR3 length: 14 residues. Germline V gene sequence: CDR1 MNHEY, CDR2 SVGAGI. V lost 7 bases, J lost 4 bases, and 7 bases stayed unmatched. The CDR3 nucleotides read TGTGCCAGCAACAGGGGGCCCACGGGCTATGGCTACACCTTC. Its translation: CASNRGPTGYGYTF.

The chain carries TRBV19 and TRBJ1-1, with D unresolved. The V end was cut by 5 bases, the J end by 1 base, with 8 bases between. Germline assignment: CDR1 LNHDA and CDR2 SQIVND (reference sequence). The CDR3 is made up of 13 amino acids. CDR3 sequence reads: CASSLYRNTEAFF. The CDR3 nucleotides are TGTGCCAGTAGTTTGTACAGGAACACTGAAGCTTTCTTT.

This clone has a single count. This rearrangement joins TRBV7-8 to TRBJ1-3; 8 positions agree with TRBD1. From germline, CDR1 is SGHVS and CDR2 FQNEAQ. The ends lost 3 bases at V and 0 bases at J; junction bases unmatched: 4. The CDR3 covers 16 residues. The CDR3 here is CASSLGQVSSGNTIYF. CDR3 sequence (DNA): TGTGCCAGCAGCTTGGGACAGGTCAGCTCTGGAAACACCATATATTTT.

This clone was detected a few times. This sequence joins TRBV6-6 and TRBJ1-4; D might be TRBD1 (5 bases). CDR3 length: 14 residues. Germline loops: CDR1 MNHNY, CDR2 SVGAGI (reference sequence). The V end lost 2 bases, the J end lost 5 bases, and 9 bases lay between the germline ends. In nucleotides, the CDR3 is TGTGCCAGCAGTTACGGGGCGAAGAATGAAAAACTGTTTTTT. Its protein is CASSYGAKNEKLFF.

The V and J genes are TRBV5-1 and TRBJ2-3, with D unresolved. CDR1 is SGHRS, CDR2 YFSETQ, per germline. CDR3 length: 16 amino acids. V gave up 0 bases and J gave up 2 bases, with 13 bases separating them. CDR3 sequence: CASSLAGVRHTDTQYF. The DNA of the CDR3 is TGCGCCAGCAGCTTGGCCGGAGTCCGCCACACAGATACGCAGTATTTT. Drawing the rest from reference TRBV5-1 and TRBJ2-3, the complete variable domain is KAGVTQTPRYLIKTRGQQVTLSCSPISGHRSVSWYQQTPGQGLQFLFEYFSETQRNKGNFPGRFSGRQFSNSRSEMNVSTLELGDSALYLCASSLAGVRHTDTQYFGPGTRLTVL.